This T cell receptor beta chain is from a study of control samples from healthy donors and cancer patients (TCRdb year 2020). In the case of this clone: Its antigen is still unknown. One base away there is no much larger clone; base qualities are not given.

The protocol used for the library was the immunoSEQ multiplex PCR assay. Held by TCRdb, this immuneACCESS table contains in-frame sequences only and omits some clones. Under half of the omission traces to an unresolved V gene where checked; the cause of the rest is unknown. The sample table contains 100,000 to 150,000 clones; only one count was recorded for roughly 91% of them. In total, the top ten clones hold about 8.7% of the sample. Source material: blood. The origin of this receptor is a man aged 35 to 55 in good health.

For the CDR3, the sequence is CSASRQGNQPQHF. The sequenced DNA: TGCAGTGCTAGTCGACAGGGCAATCAGCCCCAGCATTTT. The rearrangement combines TRBV20-1 with TRBJ1-5; TRBD1 is a possible D gene, resting on 6 matching bases. CDR3 length: 13 amino acids, cysteine to phenylalanine. Just CDR3 DNA is preserved here, 39 bases in frame from base 1. CDR1 DFQATT and CDR2 SNEGSKA are derived from the germline V gene (reference sequence). Trimming at the junction amounts to 3 bases on V and 2 bases on J, and the germline ends lie 8 bases apart.